This entry lists 17 T cell receptor beta chains sequenced from one sample in a study of ipilimumab plus nivolumab after autologous stem cell transplantation. Here immunoSEQ multiplex PCR was the method, and the copy in TCRdb shows in-frame clones only, minus some. Of over 75,000 clones listed, over 80% were seen once; the top ten hold approximately 2.2%. This specimen consisted of PBMCs, obtained in a trial of ipilimumab plus nivolumab as post-transplant consolidation. The receptors were sampled from a male donor with diffuse large B-cell lymphoma.

This chain connects TRBV5-4 to TRBJ2-2; TRBD1 aligns across 7 bases. This CDR3 comprises 15 residues. Germline loops: CDR1 SGHNT, CDR2 YYREEE (reference sequence). V gave up 4 bases and J gave up 7 bases; unmatched junction bases: 10. The CDR3 reads CASSTQTGTDGELFF. CDR3 bases: TGTGCCAGCAGCACCCAGACAGGGACCGACGGGGAGCTGTTTTTT.

This rearrangement joins TRBV4-1 to TRBJ1-4; D call uncertain. The CDR3 length is 15 residues. V was pared by 4 bases and J by 3 bases, with 12 bases between. In germline, CDR1 is MGHRA, CDR2 YSYEKL. CDR3 sequence: CASSLVGASNEKLFF. CDR3 sequence (DNA): TGCGCCAGCAGCCTCGTAGGCGCGTCTAATGAAAAACTGTTTTTT.

The rearrangement uses TRBV6-1 and TRBJ2-7; a weak D match, TRBD2 (6 bases). V lost 11 bases, J lost 1 base, and 18 bases lay in between. This CDR3 is 14 amino acids long. CDR1 MNHNS and CDR2 SASEGT come from the germline V gene. The CDR3 DNA is TGTGCCTCTGGGGGGTTCGTCCCTTCCTACGAGCAGTACTTC. Its protein product is CASGGFVPSYEQYF.

The V and J genes are TRBV6-1 and TRBJ2-1; D perhaps matches TRBD1 (5 bases). CDR3 length: 12 amino acids. The V end lost 4 bases, the J end lost 8 bases, and 9 bases lay between the germline ends. Germline CDR1 and CDR2: MNHNS and SASEGT. CDR3 DNA: TGTGCCAGCAGTGTATGGGGCGATGAGCAGTTCTTC. Protein: CASSVWGDEQFF.

This chain connects TRBV6-1 to TRBJ2-7; tentatively, D is TRBD1 or TRBD2 (6 bases each). CDR3 size: 13 residues. Deletions cut 4 bases from V and 2 bases from J, with 9 bases between. Germline assignment: CDR1 MNHNS and CDR2 SASEGT. CDR3: CASSVGGPYEQYF. The CDR3 DNA sequence: TGTGCCAGCAGTGTGGGGGGCCCCTACGAGCAGTACTTC.

This clone has at least ten counts. V gene TRBV6-6 combines with J gene TRBJ2-2; 7 bases map to TRBD1. Germline CDR1 and CDR2: MNHNY and SVGAGI (reference sequence). This CDR3 is 15 amino acids long. V lost 2 bases and J lost 5; bases outside the gene matches: 5. CDR3 DNA sequence: TGTGCCAGCAGTTACCTCAGGGGGAGAACCGGGGAGCTGTTTTTT. The encoded protein is CASSYLRGRTGELFF.

The V gene is TRBV15, the J gene TRBJ1-2, with a weak D call TRBD1 (5 bases). There are 13 residues in the CDR3. In germline, CDR1 is LNHNV, CDR2 YYDKDF (reference sequence). V was clipped by 0 bases and J by 7 bases, with 9 bases between them. The CDR3 loop reads CATSRDLGGGYTF. DNA of the CDR3: TGTGCCACCAGCAGAGACCTTGGGGGTGGCTACACCTTC.

The CDR3 here is CASSATGSGNQPQHF. CDR3 DNA sequence: TGTGCCAGCAGCGCAACAGGGTCGGGCAATCAGCCCCAGCATTTT. The chain is built from TRBV9 and TRBJ1-5; D possibly corresponds to TRBD1 (6 bases). Germline CDR1 reads SGDLS; CDR2 reads YYNGEE. V was shortened by 3 bases and J by 2 bases, with 12 bases between the two germline ends. The CDR3 has 15 amino acids.

The chain is built from TRBV5-1 and TRBJ1-3; D unclear. This CDR3 has 16 amino acids. Germline-derived CDR1 and CDR2 are SGHRS and YFSETQ. V dropped 1 base and J dropped 4 bases, with 15 bases sitting between them. CDR3 DNA: TGCGCCAGCAGCTTGTCTAATGCGGCGCCGGGAAACACCATATATTTT. Translating gives CASSLSNAAPGNTIYF. The full variable domain, with the rest looked up from reference TRBV5-1 and TRBJ1-3, is KAGVTQTPRYLIKTRGQQVTLSCSPISGHRSVSWYQQTPGQGLQFLFEYFSETQRNKGNFPGRFSGRQFSNSRSEMNVSTLELGDSALYLCASSLSNAAPGNTIYFGEGSWLTVV.

The chain couples TRBV30 to TRBJ2-7; D unclear. CDR1 is GTSNPN and CDR2 is SVGIG in the germline V gene (reference sequence). This CDR3 comprises 13 residues. V lost 4 bases and J 3 bases, leaving 13 bases between the germline ends. The CDR3 bases are TGTGCCTGGACCCGACCCGATATCTACGAGCAGTACTTC. Amino acids: CAWTRPDIYEQYF. Variable domain in full (rest from reference TRBV30 and TRBJ2-7): SQTIHQWPATLVQPVGSPLSLECTVEGTSNPNLYWYRQAAGRGLQLLFYSVGIGQISSEVPQNLSASRPQDRQFILSSKKLLLSDSGFYLCAWTRPDIYEQYFGPGTRLTVT.

The J gene is TRBJ1-2, the V gene TRBV5-6; D gene unclear. The germline V gene has CDR1 SGHDT and CDR2 YYEEEE. CDR3 size: 14 residues. V dropped 6 bases and J dropped 2 bases, with 14 bases sitting between them. Here the CDR3 reads CASTQVIPNYGYTF. CDR3 bases: TGTGCCAGCACCCAAGTCATCCCGAACTATGGCTACACCTTC.

The gene calls are TRBV2 and TRBJ1-2; TRBD1 matches 8 bases. CDR3 length: 15 amino acids. Unmatched junction bases numbered 13, after V lost 5 bases and J lost 8 bases. Germline V gene sequence: CDR1 SNHLY, CDR2 FYNNEI. The CDR3 region has the DNA TGTGCCAGCAGTCTACAGGGGGTTGGCTATGAGGGCTACACCTTC. Residues: CASSLQGVGYEGYTF.

This clone showed up just a few times. The chain employs TRBV9 and TRBJ2-3; possible D gene TRBD2, 6 bases. Trimming left V 0 bases short and J 4 bases short, with 15 bases between. This CDR3 is built from 16 residues. The V gene's germline CDR1 is SGDLS and CDR2 YYNGEE. CDR3 residues: CASSVVSIGSADTQYF. The CDR3 region has the DNA TGTGCCAGCAGCGTAGTTAGTATCGGGAGCGCAGATACGCAGTATTTT.

This clone was picked up a small number of times. The genes are TRBV27 and TRBJ1-6; D not resolved. The CDR3 extends over 15 amino acids. The V gene's germline CDR1 is MNHEY and CDR2 SMNVEV (reference sequence). Trimming took 5 bases from V and 7 from J, leaving 15 bases between them. The CDR3 loop reads CASSQSEVGNSPLHF. CDR3 bases: TGTGCCAGCAGTCAAAGCGAAGTCGGGAATTCACCCCTCCACTTT.

V is TRBV7-2 and J is TRBJ2-2; TRBD1 agrees at 7 bases. Germline values: CDR1 SGHTA, CDR2 FQGNSA. The CDR3 covers 14 residues. J lost 7 bases, V lost 3 bases, and 5 bases had no gene match. In DNA form, the CDR3 reads TGTGCCAGCAGCTTCGACAGGGCTGGCGGGGAGCTGTTTTTT. Its protein is CASSFDRAGGELFF.

The J gene is TRBJ2-5, the V gene TRBV6-6; D might be TRBD1 or TRBD2, each matching 5 bases. CDR1 and CDR2 from the germline V gene are MNHNY and SVGAGI (reference sequence). CDR3 length: 14 amino acids. The V gene lost 2 bases and the J gene lost 5 bases, with 12 bases spanning the gap. The CDR3 sequence is CASSYQTGRETQYF. CDR3 DNA sequence: TGTGCCAGCAGTTACCAAACGGGGCGGGAGACCCAGTACTTC.

This chain joins TRBV30 and TRBJ1-1, with D possibly TRBD1 on 6 matching bases. V shed 5 bases and J shed 5 bases, with 15 bases lying between them. The CDR3 extends over 13 amino acids. Germline V CDR1 and CDR2: GTSNPN, SVGIG (reference sequence). CDR3 sequence reads: CAWCRGGRTEAFF. CDR3 DNA: TGTGCCTGGTGCCGGGGGGGCAGGACTGAAGCTTTCTTT.